A selection of T cell receptor beta chains follows, all from one sample in a study of T cell responses to AZD1222 COVID-19 vaccine. Profiled with immunoSEQ multiplex PCR; TCRdb holds only in-frame clones, not every one. The sample holds approximately 190,000 clones, about 90% seen once. This sample comprised peripheral blood, obtained on day 0 of MenACWY control vaccination. Receptors were obtained from an adult in good health. Each CDR3 is given with its conserved first and last residue. D genes are given only for firm matches. Clone size is not always given. Where it is, it says once, few, many or a class for expanded clones.

TGTGCCAGCCTGACCCCCCGGACAGGGACCACTGAAGCTTTCTTT	CASLTPRTGTTEAFF	TRBD1	-	TRBV28	TRBJ1-1
TGTGCCAGCTCACCTCTGACAGGGGCCAGCACAGATACGCAGTATTTT	CASSPLTGASTDTQYF	TRBD1	-	TRBV18	TRBJ2-3
TGTGCCAGCAGCTCAACGGACAGGGGGAGGTTAAACTATGGCTACACCTTC	CASSSTDRGRLNYGYTF	TRBD1	-	TRBV5-5	TRBJ1-2
TGTGCCAGCAGCCAACGGCAACAAGAGACCCAGTACTTC	CASSQRQQETQYF	-	-	TRBV3-1/TRBV3-2	TRBJ2-5
TGTGCCAGCAGCTCAGGGAGGAATCAGCCCCAGCATTTT	CASSSGRNQPQHF	-	-	TRBV12-3/TRBV12-4	TRBJ1-5
TGTGCCAGCAGCCAAGATCTGATCTCGAGGACAGACGGCACAGATACGCAGTATTTT	CASSQDLISRTDGTDTQYF	-	-	TRBV4-2	TRBJ2-3
TGTGCCAGCAGCTCTAGCGGGGGCCTCTCCTACGAGCAGTACTTC	CASSSSGGLSYEQYF	TRBD2	-	TRBV5-4	TRBJ2-7
TGCAGCGTTGAAAAGGGGTCAAACTATGGCTACACCTTC	CSVEKGSNYGYTF	-	-	TRBV29-1	TRBJ1-2
TGTGCCAGCAGCCTGGGCATGGAAGAAACTGAAGCTTTCTTT	CASSLGMEETEAFF	-	few	TRBV6-5	TRBJ1-1
TGTGCCAGCAGGGCTTCCAACGGGGAGCTGTTTTTT	CASRASNGELFF	-	-	TRBV6-5	TRBJ2-2
TGTGCCCGCAGCGGGGGGGGACGGATCCCCAGGGGCTACACCTTC	CARSGGGRIPRGYTF	-	-	TRBV9	TRBJ1-2
TGTGCCAGCTCCCTTGGCCTCAACTACGAGCAGTACTTC	CASSLGLNYEQYF	-	-	TRBV12-3/TRBV12-4	TRBJ2-7
TGTGCCAGCAGTGATAACACAAACTATGGCTACACCTTC	CASSDNTNYGYTF	-	-	TRBV2	TRBJ1-2
TGTGCCAGCAGCAAACCCGAAGGACTAGCCGAGCAGTTCTTC	CASSKPEGLAEQFF	-	-	TRBV21-1	TRBJ2-1
TGTGCCAGCGGGAAGGGTAACTACGAGCAGTACTTC	CASGKGNYEQYF	-	-	TRBV7-8	TRBJ2-7
TGTGCCAGCAGCCTAAGTTTCGCAGATACGCAGTATTTT	CASSLSFADTQYF	-	-	TRBV14	TRBJ2-3
TGTGCCAGCAGCCAAAAGGCCGGGACTAGAGGAGCCTACGAGCAGTACTTC	CASSQKAGTRGAYEQYF	TRBD2	-	TRBV14	TRBJ2-7
TGTGCCAGCAGTTACCCGCAGTCCCCTCTCTCACCCCTCCACTTT	CASSYPQSPLSPLHF	-	-	TRBV28	TRBJ1-6
TGTGCCTGGAGTCTTACAGGGCTGGTGGCTGGAAACACCATATATTTT	CAWSLTGLVAGNTIYF	-	-	TRBV30	TRBJ1-3
TGTGCCAGCAGTCCACTTAAGGGACGGAATTCACCCCTCCACTTT	CASSPLKGRNSPLHF	-	-	TRBV28	TRBJ1-6
TGTGCCAGGCATATTAGAACCCACAGGGGTTCGTACGAGCAGTACTTC	CARHIRTHRGSYEQYF	TRBD1	-	TRBV28	TRBJ2-7
TGTGCCAGTAGTATAGTCCTAGCGGGGGCAAACAATGAGCAGTTCTTC	CASSIVLAGANNEQFF	TRBD2	-	TRBV19	TRBJ2-1
TGTGCCACCGGGACAGGGGGGTCGGATACGCAGTATTTT	CATGTGGSDTQYF	TRBD1	-	TRBV24-1	TRBJ2-3
TGTGCCAGCAGTTACGGGACAGCCTTTTCCTACGAGCAGTACTTC	CASSYGTAFSYEQYF	TRBD1	once	TRBV28	TRBJ2-7
TGTGCCAGCAGCTTGGTGGGTAACCCCTACGAGCAGTACTTC	CASSLVGNPYEQYF	-	-	TRBV5-4	TRBJ2-7
TGCGCCAGCAGCTTGGGGTCTAGCGGGCCTCTCAATGAGCAGTTCTTC	CASSLGSSGPLNEQFF	TRBD2	-	TRBV5-1	TRBJ2-1
TGTGCCAGCAGCTCCACCACGGGCGAGACCCAGTACTTC	CASSSTTGETQYF	-	-	TRBV7-3	TRBJ2-5
TGTGCCAGCAGCGCGGACCAATACGAGCAGTACTTC	CASSADQYEQYF	-	once	TRBV6-6	TRBJ2-7
TGTGCCAGCAGCGTGGGGGCTCGAGATACGCAGTATTTT	CASSVGARDTQYF	-	-	TRBV7-2	TRBJ2-3